This TCR beta chain came from a study of shared clonotypes between healthy human individuals (TCRdb year 2020). Background on the whole study: The cohort comprised a couple of women and a few men aged 18 to 49 years. For each donor, CD4 naive and CD4 memory were each run on three plates, CD8 naive on two plates, and CD8 memory on one plate. The study deeply sequenced blood TCR repertoires of five healthy adults to estimate repertoire size and the extent of clonotype sharing between individuals. Libraries were prepared and TCR repertoires were sequenced by different laboratories using diverse techniques, in order to increase sequencing depth and limit assay-specific biases. Leukapheresis yielded between about 0.94 and 10 billion PBMCs per donor. Findings and caveats that apply to the study as a whole: When a few donors were compared, the shared fraction of clonotypes was around 5% for naive CD4, 3.5% to 4% for naive CD8, 2.3% for memory CD4, and 0.4% for memory CD8. Compared with non-shared clonotypes, clonotypes shared by all four sorted-subset donors had higher generation probabilities. Based on pairwise subsampling, the degree of clonotype sharing among donors was expected to be affected by sequencing depth. Sampling was restricted to blood, and TCR repertoires in tissues likely differ from the TCR repertoires found in blood. Naive subsets generally had larger estimated clonotype richness than memory subsets. The genetic and exposure-history diversity represented was limited by the small number of donors. Rarefaction of sorted-subset datasets indicated incomplete sequencing despite the large sequencing depth.

Healthy HIV-negative adults with no recently reported acute infections or vaccinations were included as donors. All donors were Caucasian adults living in Nashville, Tennessee, USA. CD8 memory samples consisted of magnetically selected CD45RO+ cells combined with CCR7-negative CD45RA+ effector memory (TemRA) cells. Blood was collected by leukapheresis, and PBMCs were isolated by Ficoll-Histopaque density gradient centrifugation and then cryopreserved in liquid nitrogen vapor phase. Purity and quantity of every magnetically sorted T cell population were checked by analytical flow cytometry. Genomic DNA was isolated from each sorted fraction and quantified by UV absorbance on a Nanodrop 2000c. Using the deep immunoSEQ assay, multiplex PCR amplified TCR CDR3 regions from genomic DNA. Genomic DNA extracted from each cell subset was distributed evenly over all wells of several immunoSEQ 96-well plates, and each plate served as one replicate. For sorted subsets, around 200 ng genomic DNA, equal to about 30,000 T cell genomes, was loaded into each replicate PCR. Purified libraries were quantified with a Qubit 3.0 fluorometer, sized on a Bioanalyzer 2100, and re-quantified with the KAPA Library Quantification kit. Every immunoSEQ 96-well plate was sequenced on a separate single-read 150-cycle Illumina NextSeq 550 flow cell. The authors' pipeline ran thus. Because only junctional sequences without quality scores were contained in the immunoSEQ output, filtering matching that applied to full-length reads could not be performed. Sequences were annotated with PyIR, a Python wrapper for IgBLAST v1.9, and V/J genes and CDR3 were assigned using IMGT germline references. Reads with weak V/J assignments (E-value above 1e-6), missing CDR3, stop codons, out-of-frame junctions, or ambiguous translated residues were removed. V3J clonotypes were defined as sequences sharing the same inferred V gene, J gene, and CDR3 amino acid sequence. To compute the percentage overlap between repertoires, the number of shared unique clonotypes was divided by the size of the smaller repertoire. Richness of each repertoire was evaluated using RTK rarefaction, the Chao1 estimator, and Recon v2.1 estimates of unobserved clonotypes. OLGA was used to compute generation probabilities for all TCRbeta clonotypes that the gDNA method yielded from a handful of donors. What TCRdb holds here is the immuneACCESS table cut down to in-frame rearrangements. Part of the clones is not present; checked against another copy, under half of the missing clones reflect an unresolved V gene, and the others are unexplained. That table gives V, J and clone size, and the DNA gave D and trimming. The sample profile shows 550,000 to 800,000 clones; about 90% of them were found once. The ten largest clones capture 34% of the sample.

About this clone itself: Its recognized antigen is unknown. Per-base qualities were not stored, and no clone one base away is much larger.

From its cysteine to its phenylalanine, the CDR3 spans 13 amino acids. The kept DNA is CDR3 alone, 39 bases in frame from the first base. The germline V gene (reference sequence) gives CDR1 as SEHNR and CDR2 as FQNEAQ. Deletion took 4 bases off V and 5 bases off J, with a span of 11 bases between the germline ends. The chain uses TRBV7-9 and TRBJ1-1; no D gene is confidently identified. The sample was memory CD8+ T cells from PBMCs. The cell subset or site label here, explained by the study, means: CD45RO+ cells pooled with CCR7-negative TemRA cells. This sequence originates from a man between 18 and 35 years old in good health. Some clones in this sample may be carry-over from other donors' samples. The CDR3 loop reads CASSSPGFTEAFF. At the DNA level, the sequence is TGTGCCAGCAGCTCCCCCGGTTTTACTGAAGCTTTCTTT.